This T cell receptor beta chain was sequenced during a study of prognosis after radiotherapy for stage I lung cancer. Collection of peripheral blood, in a volume of about 5.4 milliliters, was performed at each of two time points. Study-level results: Clone counts measured for unique TCRs fell after stereotactic body radiation therapy, median approximately 10,000 versus 7,000. The study found lower Shannon entropy after stereotactic body radiation therapy in patients who developed distant metastases.

Genomic DNA served as the source from which two-round multiplex PCR generated TCR beta CDR3 amplicons. The first PCR round targeted every TRBV and TRBJ gene with specific primers. MiXCR, run by TCRdb on the multiplex PCR reads, gives a single entry per CDR3 protein. This sample has approximately 23,000 distinct CDR3 sequences; approximately 40% occur once, and the top ten carry roughly three fifths. This clonotype was detected many times. Its specificity is unknown. The TCR originated in a donor over 45 with non-small cell lung cancer. The material sequenced was PBMCs, taken before or after stereotactic body radiation therapy (not recorded which).

The chain's CDR3 is CSATGATDTQYF. CDR3 nucleotides: TGCAGTGCTACCGGGGCCACAGATACGCAGTATTTT. This sequence joins TRBV20-1 and TRBJ2-3; D could derive from TRBD1 or TRBD2 (5 bases each). The CDR3 covers 12 residues. CDR1 is DFQATT, CDR2 SNEGSKA, per germline (reference sequence). Trimming cost V 4 bases and J 2 bases, with 7 bases left between them.